Listed here are 9 T cell receptor beta chains from one sample, sequenced in a study of blood T cell repertoires in COVID-19. Some clones are missing from TCRdb's copy, which holds only in-frame ones; the method was immunoSEQ multiplex PCR. The table includes about 100,000 clones, 81% detected once. Sample: peripheral blood. The receptors were sampled from a man older than 75 with COVID-19, enrolled during active disease.

The chain uses TRBV5-1 and TRBJ2-7; 7 nucleotides line up with TRBD1. The CDR3 runs to 14 residues. The germline CDR1 and CDR2 sequences are SGHRS and YFSETQ. J gave up 2 bases and V 0 bases, and 2 bases lay outside the gene matches. In DNA form, the CDR3 reads TGCGCCAGCAGCTTGGGGCAGGGGGCCTACGAGCAGTACTTC. It codes for CASSLGQGAYEQYF.

The gene calls are TRBV4-1 and TRBJ1-3; no clear D. Germline CDR1 reads MGHRA; CDR2 reads YSYEKL. V was trimmed by 0 bases and J by 0 bases, leaving 6 bases between them. The CDR3 has 15 amino acids. CDR3 coding DNA: TGCGCCAGCAGCCAAGAACGGAGCTCTGGAAACACCATATATTTT. It translates to CASSQERSSGNTIYF.

The J gene is TRBJ1-6, the V gene TRBV3-1 (or the pseudogene TRBV3-2), with D tentatively TRBD1 (6 bases). The CDR3 extends over 14 amino acids. V lost 1 base and J lost 12, with 13 bases in between. Per germline, CDR1 LGHDT and CDR2 YNNKEL (reference sequence). The CDR3 DNA is TGTGCCAGCAGCCAAGTTGGGGGCCGGCAACCCCTCCACTTT. Protein sequence: CASSQVGGRQPLHF.

The chain has TRBV7-2 and TRBJ1-5; the D gene is possibly TRBD1 (5 bases). Germline CDR1 reads SGHTA; CDR2 reads FQGNSA. V gave up 7 bases and J gave up 3 bases, with 10 bases separating them. The CDR3 length is 13 residues. The CDR3 here is CASNDSPNQPQHF. The CDR3 DNA is TGTGCCAGCAACGACAGCCCCAATCAGCCCCAGCATTTT.

This clone turned up a few times. This chain links TRBV30 with TRBJ2-5; TRBD1 agrees at 10 bases. V shed 3 bases and J 7 bases; nucleotides not matched to a gene: 8. Germline lookup yields CDR1 GTSNPN and CDR2 SVGIG (reference sequence). This CDR3 has 14 amino acids. The CDR3 loop reads CAWSADRGWGTQYF. The CDR3 DNA sequence: TGTGCCTGGAGCGCGGACAGGGGGTGGGGGACCCAGTACTTC.

In nucleotides, the CDR3 is TGTGCCAGCAGTCAAGCAGGGACTATAGGCCTTGAGCAGTTCTTC. Its protein is CASSQAGTIGLEQFF. The rearrangement uses TRBV7-3 and TRBJ2-1; TRBD2 matches 7 bases. Germline loops: CDR1 SGHTA, CDR2 FQGTGA. The CDR3 runs to 15 residues. J gave up 9 bases and V 6 bases, and 14 bases lay outside the gene matches.

This clone was recorded once. The CDR3 loop reads CASSQRQGNTEAFF. DNA of the CDR3: TGCGCCAGCAGCCAGAGACAGGGAAACACTGAAGCTTTCTTT. V usage is TRBV5-1 and J usage is TRBJ1-1; 7 nucleotides align to TRBD1. The germline CDR1 and CDR2 sequences are SGHRS and YFSETQ. This CDR3 spans 14 amino acids. V trimming: 4 bases; J trimming: 2 bases; junction bases outside the gene matches: 5. Filled out from reference TRBV5-1 and TRBJ1-1, the complete variable domain reads KAGVTQTPRYLIKTRGQQVTLSCSPISGHRSVSWYQQTPGQGLQFLFEYFSETQRNKGNFPGRFSGRQFSNSRSEMNVSTLELGDSALYLCASSQRQGNTEAFFGQGTRLTVV.

As DNA, the CDR3 is TGTGCCAGCAGACCACAGGACAGGGCGGACTATGGCTACACCTTC. This codes for CASRPQDRADYGYTF. This chain connects TRBV6-6 to TRBJ1-2; 8 bases align to TRBD1. V trimming: 6 bases; J trimming: 3 bases; junction bases outside the gene matches: 9. The CDR3 is made up of 15 amino acids. The germline V gene encodes CDR1 MNHNY and CDR2 SVGAGI (reference sequence).

The V call is TRBV7-2, the J call TRBJ2-7, with D maybe TRBD2 (6 bases). This CDR3 contains 13 residues. Trimming left V 3 bases short and J 2 bases short, with 8 bases between. Germline CDR1 and CDR2: SGHTA and FQGNSA. The CDR3 is CASSFREAYEQYF. Here the CDR3 DNA reads TGTGCCAGCAGCTTTAGGGAGGCCTACGAGCAGTACTTC. Looking up the rest from reference TRBV7-2 and TRBJ2-7 gives the full variable domain: GAGVSQSPSNKVTEKGKDVELRCDPISGHTALYWYRQSLGQGLEFLIYFQGNSAPDKSGLPSDRFSAERTGGSVSTLTIQRTQQEDSAVYLCASSFREAYEQYFGPGTRLTVT.